This section outlines one TCR beta chain sequence together with its context. This clonotype came up many times. It has no known antigen specificity. The input lacks base qualities; no much larger clone sits a single base away. The record originates from a study of T cells after yellow fever vaccination (dated 2019 in TCRdb). Study-level background: Libraries from fractions with low cell numbers were prepared with the SMART-Seq v4 Ultra Low Input RNA kit. To track T-cell clones before and after primary and booster YFV17D yellow fever vaccination, bulk TCR alpha and beta repertoires were sequenced longitudinally. Two healthy male donors, one aged 18 to 29 and one aged 30 to 40 years, made up the cohort. Bulk PBMC replicates and cell subsets were isolated from blood drawn at multiple timepoints before and after both primary and secondary immunization.

CDR3 length: 14 amino acids, cysteine to phenylalanine. Here the CDR3 DNA is all that survives: 42 bases in frame from base 1. The trim is 2 bases for V and 3 bases for J, with a gap of 9 bases between the germline ends. The germline V gene gives CDR1 as MNHNS and CDR2 as SASEGT. The research as a whole found: Only a couple of donors were included in the study, so the extent to which the findings can be generalized is limited. Compared with the primary T-cell response, the secondary T-cell response was faster but weaker, reaching its peak on day 5 rather than on day 15. Because abundant contaminating clonotypes from the bulk population could be contained in FACS-sorted repertoires, computational filtering was required. A small fraction of clonotypes showed up in both the CD4 and CD8 compartments, probably as a result of convergent recombination. Most clones expanded after primary vaccination (almost 97% of CD4 and approximately 86% of CD8) were re-detected after the booster, suggesting that broad memory maintenance occurred.

The treatment or condition label here, explained by the study, means: live attenuated yellow fever vaccine strain. PBMCs were isolated from peripheral blood using a standard Ficoll-Paque protocol. Dynabeads CD4 and CD8 positive selection kits were used to isolate the CD4 and CD8 T-cell fractions. RNA was extracted with TriZol from bulk PBMCs, CD4 and CD8 fractions, and dextramer-positive and dextramer-negative fractions. TCR cDNA was synthesized by 5'RACE template switching, which introduced a universal primer site and unique molecular identifiers. Priming of cDNA synthesis was performed from both the TCR alpha and TCR beta constant segments. Two PCR steps were used to amplify libraries, with sample barcodes and sequencing adapters being added in the second step. Sequencing of libraries was performed on Illumina HiSeq 2500 (2x100 bp) or NovaSeq (2x150 bp). Per the original workflow: Demultiplexing of reads and collapsing into UMI consensus sequences were performed with MIGEC, and V(D)J alignment was carried out with MiXCR. Using edgeR on replicate PBMC samples, clonotypes were called vaccine-responding if FDR was below 0.01 and the log2 fold change was above 5 up to day 15. Each bulk clonotype received a CD4 or CD8 identity based on whether the sequenced CD4 or CD8 repertoire contained that clonotype at higher abundance. TCRdb ran its own pipeline on the public reads, namely fastp trimming at Q25 and MiXCR clone calling, and kept in-frame beta chains. Rows are unified per CDR3 protein, each entry keeping the most common DNA and genes. V and J calls and clone size were set by TCRdb, not the authors. This sample has some 110,000 distinct CDR3 sequences in its table, and roughly 7.2% of those were observed once. The ten largest account for more than 2.5% of the sample.

This receptor was identified in a man between 18 and 35 years old who received the YFV17D yellow fever vaccine. The sequencing used CD4+ T cells sorted from PBMCs, collected 45 days after the first yellow fever vaccination. Recombination connected TRBV6-1 to TRBJ2-3, and the D gene may be TRBD1, 5 bases matching. The CDR3 region reads CASSEQGETDTQYF. The DNA sequence follows: TGTGCCAGCAGTGAACAGGGCGAAACAGATACGCAGTATTTT.